The 3 T cell receptor beta chains reported below all come from one sample, sequenced in a study of somatic mutations in cytotoxic T cells in rheumatoid arthritis. Assay: immunoSEQ multiplex PCR; the TCRdb copy retains only in-frame clones and omits some. The repertoire holds approximately 20,000 clones, about 86% seen once, with around 14% in the top ten. Sequenced material: CD8+ T cells sorted from blood. These receptors originate from a man aged 35 to 55 in good health.

The chain combines TRBV28 with TRBJ1-5; no reliable D call. Germline V gene lookup returns CDR1 MDHEN and CDR2 SYDVKM. V dropped 3 bases and J dropped 4 bases, with 10 bases sitting between them. CDR3 length: 14 amino acids. Here the CDR3 reads CASSFGQLNQPQHF. The CDR3 DNA is TGTGCCAGCAGTTTTGGGCAGCTGAATCAGCCCCAGCATTTT.

The chain combines TRBV5-4 with TRBJ1-2; D call uncertain. The germline gives CDR1 SGHNT, CDR2 YYREEE (reference sequence). V dropped 0 bases and J dropped 8 bases, with 14 bases sitting between them. The CDR3 has 14 amino acids. CDR3 region: CASSLGPLGLGYTF. The CDR3 DNA sequence: TGTGCCAGCAGCTTGGGCCCCCTTGGGCTGGGCTACACCTTC.

V and J are TRBV9 and TRBJ1-2; D unresolved. The germline V and J ends were trimmed by 2 bases and 6 bases, with 11 bases remaining between them. Germline CDR1 and CDR2: SGDLS and YYNGEE. This CDR3 region has 13 residues. The CDR3 nucleotides read TGTGCCAGCAGCGTGCGGCAGGAGCATGGCTACACCTTC. It translates to CASSVRQEHGYTF.